This T cell receptor (beta chain) was retrieved from a study of CD8 T cells in Susac syndrome. Points from the study as a whole: As the study acknowledged, the number of individuals in its TCR sequencing and HLA analysis was relatively small.

The germline V and J ends were trimmed by 4 bases and 4 bases, with 8 bases remaining between them. This CDR3 has 13 residues. Germline assignment: CDR1 SGDLS and CDR2 YYNGEE. The RNA input was roughly 0.45 to 1 ug, and it was reverse transcribed with random hexamers. Amplification of the TCR beta CDR3 was carried out by immunoSEQ multiplex PCR, which spanned a total of 54 Vbeta and 13 Jbeta segments. TCRdb redid the calling of the immunoSEQ multiplex PCR reads with MiXCR, one entry per CDR3 protein. Counted here are hundreds of thousands of distinct CDR3 sequences, 70% to 90% occurring once; the ten biggest clones make up about 0.11%. Worth noting for this clonotype: Its matching antigen is unknown.

The chain has TRBV9 and TRBJ2-2, with a tentative D call TRBD1 (5 bases). Material for sequencing was CD8+ T cells from PBMCs. The sequence derives from a human donor with multiple sclerosis. The CDR3 DNA follows: TGTGCCAGCAGCCAGGGTCGCACCGGGGAGCTGTTTTTT. This gives the protein CASSQGRTGELFF.